A selection of T cell receptor beta chains follows, all from one sample in a study of cytomegalovirus exposure and HLA in healthy donors. Sequencing used immunoSEQ multiplex PCR; TCRdb keeps in-frame clones, though not all of them. The repertoire holds about 150,000 clones, with about 88% as singletons. The sample was PBMCs. The receptors derive from a woman younger than 30 in good health and CMV-seronegative. Both conserved end residues are part of each CDR3. A D gene is named only where the DNA matches it firmly. Clone sizes are given selectively: once, few, many, or a class where the clone is expanded.

>TRBV6-6|TRBJ2-7|.|.
TGTGCCAGCAGCCGGCTAGACTCCGAGCAGTACTTC
CASSRLDSEQYF
>TRBV11-2|TRBJ2-5|.|TRBD1
TGTGCCAGCAGCTTCTCAGGGGGAGAGACCCAGTACTTC
CASSFSGGETQYF
>TRBV7-3|TRBJ2-6|.|TRBD1
TGTGCCAGCAGCTTTAATCAGGGGGCTGGGGCCAACGTCCTGACTTTC
CASSFNQGAGANVLTF
>TRBV30|TRBJ1-2|.|.
TGTGCCTGGAGGGGAGAGGGGGACTATGGCTACACCTTC
CAWRGEGDYGYTF
>TRBV7-2|TRBJ2-1|.|.
TGTGCCAGCAGCTTATCTGGGAGCTCCTACAATGAGCAGTTCTTC
CASSLSGSSYNEQFF
>TRBV2|TRBJ2-2|.|TRBD2
TGTGCCAGCAGCGAGGGACTAGCGGGCTCCGGGGAGCTGTTTTTT
CASSEGLAGSGELFF
>TRBV11-3|TRBJ2-3|.|TRBD2
TGTGCCAGCAGCGTAAGACTAGCGGGAGTTCCAGATACGCAGTATTTT
CASSVRLAGVPDTQYF
>TRBV2|TRBJ1-1|few|.
TGTGCCAGCGGCAACATGAACACTGAAGCTTTCTTT
CASGNMNTEAFF
>TRBV9|TRBJ1-4|few|TRBD1
TGTGCCAGCAGCGTAGGGACAGGGGGGAATGAAAAACTGTTTTTT
CASSVGTGGNEKLFF
>TRBV4-1|TRBJ2-3|once|.
TGCGCCAGCAGCCAAGCCCGGGGAGATACGCAGTATTTT
CASSQARGDTQYF
>TRBV2|TRBJ2-1|once|.
TGTGCCAGCAGCGCGGGACGAACCAACAATGAGCAGTTCTTC
CASSAGRTNNEQFF
>TRBV7-8|TRBJ1-1|once|.
TGTGCCAGCAGCGCCAACCGGGATGAAGCTTTCTTT
CASSANRDEAFF
>TRBV4-1|TRBJ1-2|.|TRBD1
TGCGCCAGCAGCCGGTCGACAGGGGTCGAAGGCTACACCTTC
CASSRSTGVEGYTF
>TRBV29-1|TRBJ2-5|.|TRBD2
TGCAGCGTTCGACTAGCGGGGGGCCAGACCCAGTACTTC
CSVRLAGGQTQYF
>TRBV9|TRBJ2-7|.|.
TGTGCCAGCAGCGTAATGGCCAGCTCCTACGAGCAGTACTTC
CASSVMASSYEQYF
>TRBV27|TRBJ1-1|.|.
TGTGCCAGCAGTTCTGGGGTGGGGGGCACTGAAGCTTTCTTT
CASSSGVGGTEAFF
>TRBV4-2|TRBJ1-4|.|TRBD1
TGTGCCAGCAGCCAAGTGTCTGACAGGGAAACTAATGAAAAACTGTTTTTT
CASSQVSDRETNEKLFF